The 5 T cell receptor beta chains given below trace back to one sample, sequenced in a study of CD8+ T cells in alopecia areata. The authors extracted RNA and reverse transcribed it into cDNA as the sequencing template. Using immunoSEQ multiplex PCR, the repertoire was profiled, and TCRdb retains in-frame clones only, with some absent. The sample lists a few hundred thousand clones; roughly three fifths were seen once. Indicated treatment: oral pan-JAK inhibitor, 5-10 mg twice daily. The material sequenced was CD4+ T cells sorted from blood, taken at approximately week 42, from a patient treated with tofacitinib. These receptors were obtained from a human donor with alopecia areata.

This clone turned up a few times. V usage is TRBV6-6 and J usage is TRBJ2-1; 7 nucleotides line up with TRBD1. The trim removed 7 bases at V and 10 bases at J, leaving 13 bases unmatched. The CDR3 is made up of 14 amino acids. Germline V lookup: CDR1 MNHNY, CDR2 SVGAGI (reference sequence). The CDR3 here is CASTHMRGREEQFF. The CDR3 region has the DNA TGTGCCAGCACCCACATGAGGGGGCGCGAGGAGCAGTTCTTC.

This chain connects TRBV7-9 to TRBJ2-7; a possible D gene is TRBD2 (5 bases). Germline V gives CDR1 SEHNR, CDR2 FQNEAQ (reference sequence). The CDR3 spans 12 residues. Trimming took off 2 bases at V and 4 bases at J, with 6 bases between the two ends. The CDR3 nucleotides read TGTGCCAGCAGCTTACGGGGTTACGAGCAGTACTTC. This gives the protein CASSLRGYEQYF.

The CDR3 is CSVWNSQETQYF. As DNA, the CDR3 is TGCAGCGTTTGGAACTCTCAAGAGACCCAGTACTTC. The genes are TRBV29-1 and TRBJ2-5; D is unclear. Germline V gene lookup returns CDR1 SQVTM and CDR2 ANQGSEA. Trimming took off 5 bases at V and 2 bases at J, with 9 bases between the two ends. The CDR3 covers 12 residues.

Concerning this clone: The junction departs from the called germline gene at one end, perhaps through a read error. V is TRBV27 and J is TRBJ2-1, with D possibly matching TRBD1 (6 bases). CDR3 length: 15 amino acids. CDR1 and CDR2 from the germline V gene are MNHEY and SMNVEV (reference sequence). CDR3 in DNA: TGTGCCAGCAGCTTATACAGGGCAGCGTACAATGAGCAGTTCTTC. Encoded protein: CASSLYRAAYNEQFF.

V is TRBV7-6 and J is TRBJ1-1, with D perhaps matching TRBD1 (6 bases). Between the trimmed V and J ends, which lost 5 bases and 2 bases, there was a span of 12 bases. Germline V CDR1 and CDR2: SGHVS, FNYEAQ. The CDR3 has 14 amino acids. The DNA of the CDR3 is TGTGCCAGCAGCCCCAGACAGGATAACACTGAAGCTTTCTTT. Protein sequence: CASSPRQDNTEAFF.